Each of the 9 T cell receptor beta chains below was sequenced from the same sample in a study of T cell responses to AZD1222 COVID-19 vaccine. Produced via immunoSEQ multiplex PCR; TCRdb's table is partial and in-frame only. In the table there are just under 95,000 clones, around 84% of which are singletons. Sequencing was performed on peripheral blood, taken on day 0 of AZD1222 vaccination. The receptors originated from an adult in good health.

This clone has only a few counts. The gene calls are TRBV13 and TRBJ2-7; TRBD2 matches 9 bases. In germline, CDR1 is PRHDT, CDR2 FYEKMQ (reference sequence). CDR3 length: 15 amino acids. Trimming at V came to 3 bases and at J to 10 bases, leaving 13 bases not matched to a gene. The CDR3 sequence: CASSLGIAGAPVQYF. The CDR3 DNA sequence: TGTGCCAGCAGCTTGGGGATAGCGGGGGCTCCGGTTCAGTACTTC.

The chain has TRBV4-2 and TRBJ1-2; 12 bases map to TRBD1. This CDR3 spans 15 amino acids. Per germline, CDR1 LGHNA and CDR2 YNFKEQ. J gave up 6 bases and V 4 bases, and 6 bases lay outside the gene matches. The CDR3 region has the DNA TGTGCCAGCAGCCTGGGGACAGGGGGCGAGGATGGCTACACCTTC. This codes for CASSLGTGGEDGYTF.

This chain connects TRBV28 to TRBJ1-2, with 8 bases lining up with TRBD1. The V gene end was trimmed by 5 bases and the J gene end by 2 bases; junction bases not matched to a gene: 10. CDR1 and CDR2 (germline): MDHEN, SYDVKM. The CDR3 is 16 residues long. CDR3 in DNA: TGTGCCAGCAGTCTCTACTCAGGGGGCACGAACTATGGCTACACCTTC. Its protein product is CASSLYSGGTNYGYTF.

The chain is built from TRBV5-1 and TRBJ2-7; weak D call: TRBD2 (8 bases). Germline V gene data show CDR1 as SGHRS and CDR2 as YFSETQ. The CDR3 totals 16 residues. The V gene lost 2 bases and the J gene lost 5 bases, with 20 bases spanning the gap. The CDR3 loop is CASSFTGGTASHEQYF. DNA for the CDR3: TGCGCCAGCAGCTTTACGGGGGGGACAGCTTCCCACGAGCAGTACTTC. Looking up the rest from reference TRBV5-1 and TRBJ2-7 gives the full variable domain: KAGVTQTPRYLIKTRGQQVTLSCSPISGHRSVSWYQQTPGQGLQFLFEYFSETQRNKGNFPGRFSGRQFSNSRSEMNVSTLELGDSALYLCASSFTGGTASHEQYFGPGTRLTVT.

The chain carries TRBV2 and TRBJ1-3, with TRBD1 matching 7 bases. This CDR3 is built from 13 residues. The trim removed 6 bases at V and 4 bases at J, leaving 3 bases unmatched. Germline V gene data show CDR1 as SNHLY and CDR2 as FYNNEI. The DNA of the CDR3 is TGTGCCAGCAGCACAGGGGTCGGAAACACCATATATTTT. This encodes CASSTGVGNTIYF.

The V gene is TRBV15, the J gene TRBJ1-1; D remains ambiguous. From germline, CDR1 is LNHNV and CDR2 YYDKDF (reference sequence). V shed 0 bases and J shed 4 bases, with 9 bases lying between them. The CDR3 has 14 amino acids. CDR3 loop: CATSREERGTEAFF. The DNA of the CDR3 is TGTGCCACCAGCAGAGAAGAGAGAGGCACTGAAGCTTTCTTT. Variable domain in full (rest from reference TRBV15 and TRBJ1-1): DAMVIQNPRYQVTQFGKPVTLSCSQTLNHNVMYWYQQKSSQAPKLLFHYYDKDFNNEADTPDNFQSRRPNTSFCFLDIRSPGLGDTAMYLCATSREERGTEAFFGQGTRLTVV.

The gene calls are TRBV4-1 and TRBJ1-2, with D possibly matching TRBD1 (6 bases). Trimming took off 2 bases at V and 3 bases at J, with 16 bases between the two ends. The CDR3 is 16 amino acids. The germline V gene encodes CDR1 MGHRA and CDR2 YSYEKL. CDR3 DNA sequence: TGCGCCAGCAGCCAAAAAAGGACCCCAGGGGACTATGGCTACACCTTC. Translation: CASSQKRTPGDYGYTF.

This chain connects TRBV6-5 to TRBJ2-7; 8 nucleotides agree with TRBD1. This CDR3 spans 15 amino acids. Germline assignment: CDR1 MNHEY and CDR2 SVGAGI. Trimming took 6 bases from V and 1 from J; bases not matched to a gene: 8. In nucleotides, the CDR3 is TGTGCCAGCAGGTCTACAGGGGGGAGGTCCTACGAGCAGTACTTC. It yields the protein CASRSTGGRSYEQYF.

This sequence joins TRBV5-1 and TRBJ1-2; D is uncertain. Germline V gene lookup returns CDR1 SGHRS and CDR2 YFSETQ. The CDR3 consists of 12 residues. V shed 0 bases and J shed 4 bases, with 4 bases lying between them. In DNA form, the CDR3 reads TGCGCCAGCAGCTTGGAGTCCTATGGCTACACCTTC. Encoded protein: CASSLESYGYTF. Full variable domain (outside the CDR3, taken from reference TRBV5-1 and TRBJ1-2): KAGVTQTPRYLIKTRGQQVTLSCSPISGHRSVSWYQQTPGQGLQFLFEYFSETQRNKGNFPGRFSGRQFSNSRSEMNVSTLELGDSALYLCASSLESYGYTFGSGTRLTVV.